This T cell receptor beta chain was obtained from a study of radiation and T cells in renal cell carcinoma. TCRdb's table, derived via immunoSEQ multiplex PCR, lists solely in-frame clones and lacks some. The sample lists about 130,000 clones, 85% to 90% occurring once. This CDR3 spans 13 amino acids. The V and J ends lost 6 bases and 6 bases, in that order; junction bases with no gene match: 8. From germline, CDR1 is GTSNPN and CDR2 SVGIG (reference sequence). Sample time point: blood 2 weeks post-SBRT. As to treatment: 15 Gy SBRT to primary tumor, nephrectomy 4 weeks later. Material: blood, obtained from a patient whose treatment included radiotherapy and nephrectomy. The receptor was derived from a woman in her 70s with renal cell carcinoma. The chain couples TRBV30 to TRBJ1-2; 9 nucleotides align to TRBD1. The CDR3 sequence is CACRGDRANGYTF. CDR3 sequence (DNA): TGTGCCTGTCGGGGGGACAGGGCGAATGGCTACACCTTC.